This T cell receptor beta chain was documented in a study of pediatric ulcerative colitis. Samples were sequenced at Survey level, maximum 500,000 reads. The protocol was immunoSEQ multiplex PCR, while the TCRdb copy is restricted to in-frame clones and leaves out a portion. The table has under 20,000 clones, roughly 69% seen once. The rectum was sampled with one to two pinch biopsies at colonoscopy. This CDR3 spans 14 amino acids. Germline assignment: CDR1 SNHLY and CDR2 FYNNEI. The V gene lost 11 bases and the J gene lost 9 bases, with 20 bases spanning the gap. This sequence originates from a boy aged 5 to 17 with moderate ulcerative colitis. V gene TRBV2 combines with J gene TRBJ1-6; unclear D gene. The specimen was gut tissue. CDR3 nucleotide sequence: TGTGCCGGATCGACCCCCCCGGAGGGTTCACCCCTCCACTTT. Its protein product is CAGSTPPEGSPLHF.